These 30 T cell receptor beta chains were all obtained from the same sample, sequenced in a study of persistence of HIV-infected CD4 T cells. No cognate antigen is known for these TCRs. The immunoSEQ assay was version 4, run in survey mode. Here immunoSEQ multiplex PCR was the method, and the copy in TCRdb shows in-frame clones only, minus some. The sample records tens of thousands of clones, 75% to 85% being singletons. The stimulus was lysate of CMV-infected fibroblasts, 8.5 to 10 ug/mL. Sorted nonresponding memory CD4+ T cells were CD40L-negative, CD69-negative, CD45RO-high. Sequenced here: CD4+ T cells sorted from PBMCs after roughly 19-hour stimulation, sampled from a patient who received antiretroviral therapy. These receptors originate from an adult man with HIV who was CMV-seropositive.

The chain is built from TRBV5-1 and TRBJ1-3; D remains ambiguous. Germline V gene lookup returns CDR1 SGHRS and CDR2 YFSETQ. V dropped 0 bases and J dropped 3 bases, with 10 bases sitting between them. The CDR3 sequence is 15 residues long. The CDR3 region is CASSLGLSGGNTIYF. As DNA, the CDR3 is TGCGCCAGCAGCTTGGGGCTTTCGGGTGGAAACACCATATATTTT.

There are a few counts of this clone. The junction departs from germline at one end; a sequencing error may be responsible. The genes are TRBV6-5 and TRBJ2-7; no clear D. From germline, CDR1 is MNHEY and CDR2 SVGAGI. The CDR3 length is 13 residues. The CDR3 here is CASRVLLSSEQYF. The CDR3, as DNA: TGTGCCAGCAGGGTCCTGCTCTCCTCCGAGCAGTACTTC.

The chain employs TRBV9 and TRBJ1-1; no reliable D call. This CDR3 has 15 amino acids. CDR1 is SGDLS and CDR2 is YYNGEE in the germline V gene. V was cut by 3 bases and J by 0 bases, with 12 bases left in between. CDR3 coding DNA: TGTGCCAGCAGCGCCGTTCTAACCTTGAACACTGAAGCTTTCTTT. Translated, it gives CASSAVLTLNTEAFF. Drawing the rest from reference TRBV9 and TRBJ1-1, the complete variable domain is DSGVTQTPKHLITATGQRVTLRCSPRSGDLSVYWYQQSLDQGLQFLIQYYNGEERAKGNILERFSAQQFPDLHSELNLSSLELGDSALYFCASSAVLTLNTEAFFGQGTRLTVV.

The V and J genes are TRBV5-1 and TRBJ1-6, with D hard to call. CDR3 size: 12 residues. The germline V gene has CDR1 SGHRS and CDR2 YFSETQ. Between the trimmed V and J ends, which lost 3 bases and 7 bases, there was a span of 5 bases. The CDR3 DNA reads TGCGCCAGCAGCTCTAGGAATTCACCCCTCCACTTT. Its translation is CASSSRNSPLHF.

The chain uses TRBV5-1 and TRBJ1-1, with D maybe TRBD1 (5 bases). V lost 4 bases, J lost 7 bases, and 17 bases lay in between. Germline V lookup: CDR1 SGHRS, CDR2 YFSETQ. The length of the CDR3 is 14 residues. DNA for the CDR3: TGCGCCAGCAGCACAGGACAAGGTAAACTTGAAGCTTTCTTT. It encodes CASSTGQGKLEAFF.

CDR3 in amino acids: CASSLARGGDTQYF. CDR3 nucleotide sequence: TGTGCCAGCAGCTTAGCTAGGGGGGGGGATACGCAGTATTTT. The chain uses TRBV7-2 and TRBJ2-3, with D perhaps TRBD2 (7 bases). Germline CDR1 reads SGHTA; CDR2 reads FQGNSA. This CDR3 is built from 14 residues. Trimming removed 0 bases at V and 6 bases at J, with 10 bases between.

Relative to its sample, this clone is medium-sized (0.01 to 0.1%). This chain connects TRBV27 to TRBJ2-7; 8 bases line up with TRBD1. CDR1 MNHEY and CDR2 SMNVEV come from the germline V gene (reference sequence). Germline trimming cut 4 bases from V and 4 bases from J; bases unmatched to any gene: 6. The length of the CDR3 is 14 residues. The CDR3 loop is CASSSRDRRYEQYF. CDR3 in DNA: TGTGCCAGCAGTTCGAGGGACAGGCGATACGAGCAGTACTTC.

The CDR3 region has the DNA TGCGCCAGCAGCTTGGGACAGGGGGTGGGCGAGCAGTACTTC. Translation: CASSLGQGVGEQYF. V usage is TRBV5-1 and J usage is TRBJ2-7; 9 bases fit TRBD1. Germline values: CDR1 SGHRS, CDR2 YFSETQ. V lost 0 bases to trimming and J lost 6 bases; unmatched junction nucleotides: 4. This CDR3 spans 14 amino acids.

The chain combines TRBV9 with TRBJ1-5, with no clear D. Trimming cost V 0 bases and J 7 bases, with 11 bases left between them. The CDR3 sequence is 14 residues long. Germline CDR1 reads SGDLS; CDR2 reads YYNGEE. CDR3 bases: TGTGCCAGCAGCGTAGATGATGGTAGGCAGCCCCAGCATTTT. This gives the protein CASSVDDGRQPQHF. Drawing the rest from reference TRBV9 and TRBJ1-5, the complete variable domain is DSGVTQTPKHLITATGQRVTLRCSPRSGDLSVYWYQQSLDQGLQFLIQYYNGEERAKGNILERFSAQQFPDLHSELNLSSLELGDSALYFCASSVDDGRQPQHFGDGTRLSIL.

This chain connects TRBV12-3 or TRBV12-4 to TRBJ2-7, with no clear D. The CDR3 runs 13 residues. Deletions cut 2 bases from V and 0 bases from J, with 5 bases between. The CDR3 DNA follows: TGTGCCAGCAGTTTATATCTCTCCTACGAGCAGTACTTC. Its protein product is CASSLYLSYEQYF.

The chain joins TRBV18 to TRBJ1-1, with D perhaps TRBD1 (6 bases). V lost 3 bases, J lost 5 bases, and 16 bases lay in between. Germline CDR1 KGHSH, CDR2 LQKENI. The CDR3 length is 15 residues. CDR3 sequence (DNA): TGTGCCAGCTCACCGACGACAGGAAGGGGAACTGAAGCTTTCTTT. Its protein product is CASSPTTGRGTEAFF. The complete variable domain, with remaining parts taken from reference TRBV18 and TRBJ1-1, reads NAGVMQNPRHLVRRRGQEARLRCSPMKGHSHVYWYRQLPEEGLKFMVYLQKENIIDESGMPKERFSAEFPKEGPSILRIQQVVRGDSAAYFCASSPTTGRGTEAFFGQGTRLTVV.

The chain joins TRBV7-3 to TRBJ1-1; unclear D gene. This CDR3 is 15 amino acids long. Germline values: CDR1 SGHTA, CDR2 FQGTGA. V was shortened by 5 bases and J by 1 base, with 14 bases between the two germline ends. In DNA form, the CDR3 reads TGTGCCAGCAGCCCATCGGGGATGGGGAACACTGAAGCTTTCTTT. Its translation: CASSPSGMGNTEAFF.

The chain recombines TRBV15 with TRBJ1-2; unclear D gene. The germline CDR1 and CDR2 sequences are LNHNV and YYDKDF (reference sequence). V lost 5 bases and J 8 bases, leaving 12 bases between the germline ends. This CDR3 is built from 12 residues. CDR3 bases: TGTGCCACCAGCCGCGAGCGCCAGGGCTACACCTTC. This encodes CATSRERQGYTF.

The CDR3 sequence is CASSDEAVEQFF. DNA for the CDR3: TGTGCCAGCAGTGACGAGGCCGTCGAGCAGTTCTTC. This chain joins TRBV2 and TRBJ2-1; D is unresolved. Trimming stripped 3 bases from V and 10 bases from J, with 10 bases between. This CDR3 has 12 amino acids. CDR1 is SNHLY, CDR2 FYNNEI, per germline.

The V and J genes are TRBV7-8 and TRBJ1-5; D possibly corresponds to TRBD1 (6 bases). This CDR3 is 14 amino acids long. V was clipped by 5 bases and J by 4 bases, with 12 bases between them. Germline V gene lookup returns CDR1 SGHVS and CDR2 FQNEAQ. CDR3 sequence (DNA): TGTGCCAGCAGCCGTGGACAGATTAATCAGCCCCAGCATTTT. It encodes CASSRGQINQPQHF.

This chain connects TRBV29-1 to TRBJ2-7, with no clear D. The CDR3 is 11 residues long. V was clipped by 3 bases and J by 5 bases, with 8 bases between them. Germline V CDR1 and CDR2: SQVTM, ANQGSEA. CDR3 in amino acids: CSVDSYHEQYF. CDR3 nucleotides: TGCAGCGTTGACTCTTACCACGAGCAGTACTTC.

This clone was observed a handful of times. This sequence joins TRBV13 and TRBJ2-7, with TRBD2 as a possible D gene (5 bases). With 3 bases removed from V and 3 bases from J, the gap between germline ends came to 18 bases. Germline V gene lookup returns CDR1 PRHDT and CDR2 FYEKMQ (reference sequence). CDR3 size: 16 residues. For the CDR3, the DNA is TGTGCCAGCAGCTTTTTACGGGCAGGAGGTAGCTACGAGCAGTACTTC. Amino acids: CASSFLRAGGSYEQYF.

The chain uses TRBV5-6 and TRBJ1-2; possible D gene TRBD1, 6 bases. Trimming stripped 0 bases from V and 0 bases from J, with 12 bases between. CDR1 and CDR2 from the germline V gene are SGHDT and YYEEEE. This CDR3 contains 16 residues. In DNA, the CDR3 is TGTGCCAGCAGCTTGGTAGGCAGGGGCCCTAACTATGGCTACACCTTC. As protein: CASSLVGRGPNYGYTF.

V gene TRBV11-2 combines with J gene TRBJ1-5, with unresolved D. Germline V CDR1 and CDR2: SGHAT, FQNNGV. The length of the CDR3 is 15 residues. V lost 1 base to trimming and J lost 9 bases, with 16 bases between them. CDR3 sequence: CASSLGGGIAGPQHF. The CDR3 coding sequence is TGTGCCAGCAGCTTAGGGGGAGGAATAGCGGGGCCCCAGCATTTT.

The V call is TRBV3-1 (or the pseudogene TRBV3-2), the J call TRBJ1-2; the D gene is possibly TRBD1 (6 bases). Germline V gene sequence: CDR1 LGHDT, CDR2 YNNKEL (reference sequence). The V end was cut by 5 bases, the J end by 7 bases, with 11 bases between. The CDR3 totals 12 residues. The CDR3 sequence is CASSVRGLGYTF. The CDR3 DNA sequence: TGTGCCAGCAGCGTCAGGGGTCTTGGCTACACCTTC.

V gene TRBV11-2 combines with J gene TRBJ1-3, with D perhaps matching TRBD1 (5 bases). Germline V CDR1 and CDR2: SGHAT, FQNNGV. The V end lost 5 bases, the J end lost 2 bases, and 13 bases lay between the germline ends. CDR3 size: 15 residues. CDR3 residues: CASSQDRGAGNTIYF. Written as DNA, the CDR3 is TGTGCCAGCAGCCAGGACCGAGGGGCTGGAAACACCATATATTTT.

J is TRBJ1-1 and V is TRBV5-1, with TRBD1 identical over 9 bases. The germline V gene has CDR1 SGHRS and CDR2 YFSETQ. The CDR3 has 14 amino acids. V lost 4 bases and J lost 8; bases outside the gene matches: 9. CDR3 in amino acids: CASSDGQGRREAFF. CDR3 bases: TGCGCCAGCAGCGATGGACAGGGGAGACGGGAAGCTTTCTTT.

This rearrangement joins TRBV27 to TRBJ2-3; 7 nucleotides align to TRBD2. The V segment lost 2 bases and the J segment 1 base; nucleotides outside the gene matches: 3. The germline V gene encodes CDR1 MNHEY and CDR2 SMNVEV (reference sequence). This CDR3 contains 15 residues. CDR3 in amino acids: CASSLSGTRTDTQYF. The CDR3 DNA reads as TGTGCCAGCAGTTTAAGCGGGACCCGCACAGATACGCAGTATTTT.

V usage is TRBV7-3 and J usage is TRBJ1-1; D is possibly TRBD1 (5 bases). V lost 5 bases and J 10 bases, leaving 20 bases between the germline ends. The V gene's germline CDR1 is SGHTA and CDR2 FQGTGA. The CDR3 runs 14 residues. CDR3 nucleotides: TGTGCCAGCAGCCCGGAGGGCGGGACGGGAGCAGCTTTCTTT. Protein product: CASSPEGGTGAAFF.

V and J are TRBV19 and TRBJ1-4, with D uncertain. V gave up 7 bases and J gave up 1 base, with 10 bases separating them. The germline V gene encodes CDR1 LNHDA and CDR2 SQIVND (reference sequence). The CDR3 contains 14 residues. The CDR3: CASKETLTNEKLFF. The CDR3 nucleotides are TGTGCCAGTAAGGAGACCCTAACTAATGAAAAACTGTTTTTT.

This clone showed up just a few times. The chain couples TRBV19 to TRBJ2-2; perhaps TRBD1 as D (6 bases). V gave up 3 bases and J gave up 2 bases, with 13 bases separating them. The CDR3 runs to 16 residues. CDR1 LNHDA and CDR2 SQIVND come from the germline V gene (reference sequence). The CDR3 region has the DNA TGTGCCAGTAGTATCTTAGAGACAGGTAACACCGGGGAGCTGTTTTTT. Its protein product is CASSILETGNTGELFF.

The chain combines TRBV9 with TRBJ2-5; 8 nucleotides agree with TRBD2. V trimming: 3 bases; J trimming: 5 bases; junction bases outside the gene matches: 6. The germline gives CDR1 SGDLS, CDR2 YYNGEE. The CDR3 has 14 amino acids. The chain's CDR3 is CASSAVAGMETQYF. DNA for the CDR3: TGTGCCAGCAGCGCCGTAGCGGGGATGGAGACCCAGTACTTC.

This chain joins TRBV5-6 and TRBJ2-4; 8 nucleotides align to TRBD1. Germline V gives CDR1 SGHDT, CDR2 YYEEEE. The junction had 10 bases not matched to a gene; V was cut back by 4 bases and J by 7 bases. This CDR3 has 15 residues. CDR3 residues: CASSHRGTGRNIQYF. CDR3 sequence (DNA): TGTGCCAGCAGCCACAGGGGGACAGGCCGCAACATTCAGTACTTC. Full variable domain (missing parts from reference TRBV5-6 and TRBJ2-4): DAGVTQSPTHLIKTRGQQVTLRCSPKSGHDTVSWYQQALGQGPQFIFQYYEEEERQRGNFPDRFSGHQFPNYSSELNVNALLLGDSALYLCASSHRGTGRNIQYFGAGTRLSVL.

The rearrangement joins TRBV5-8 to TRBJ1-6; a possible D gene is TRBD1 (6 bases). This CDR3 has 16 amino acids. Germline loops: CDR1 SGHTS, CDR2 YDEGEE. V was clipped by 3 bases and J by 5 bases, with 15 bases between them. The CDR3 coding sequence is TGTGCCAGCAGCTCTACGACACAGGGCAATAATTCACCCCTCCACTTT. Translating it yields CASSSTTQGNNSPLHF.

V gene TRBV19 combines with J gene TRBJ2-3; D is possibly TRBD2 (5 bases). The CDR3 length is 15 residues. V was shortened by 5 bases and J by 0 bases, with 12 bases between the two germline ends. Looked up from germline, CDR1 is LNHDA and CDR2 is SQIVND (reference sequence). CDR3 loop: CASSLSPGSTDTQYF. The CDR3 DNA reads TGTGCCAGTAGTTTGTCTCCGGGGAGCACAGATACGCAGTATTTT.